One and the same sample provided the 14 T cell receptor beta chains below, sequenced in a study of T cell responses to AZD1222 COVID-19 vaccine. Repertoires were generated with immunoSEQ multiplex PCR, while TCRdb's copy carries only in-frame clones and drops some. The sample includes 140,000 to 150,000 clones, 91% seen only once; the top ten take roughly 7.5%. The sequencing here drew on peripheral blood, taken 28 days after the second dose of the MenACWY control vaccine. All receptors derive from an adult who received the MenACWY meningococcal vaccine as a control.

The chain combines TRBV5-4 with TRBJ2-7; D call uncertain. V dropped 4 bases and J dropped 3 bases, with 17 bases sitting between them. The CDR3 covers 15 residues. Germline CDR1 SGHNT, CDR2 YYREEE (reference sequence). The CDR3 sequence is CASSPDVTSGYEQYF. CDR3 nucleotide sequence: TGTGCCAGCAGCCCGGACGTAACTTCGGGCTACGAGCAGTACTTC. Drawing the rest from reference TRBV5-4 and TRBJ2-7, the complete variable domain is ETGVTQSPTHLIKTRGQQVTLRCSSQSGHNTVSWYQQALGQGPQFIFQYYREEENGRGNFPPRFSGLQFPNYSSELNVNALELDDSALYLCASSPDVTSGYEQYFGPGTRLTVT.

The chain uses TRBV6-2 or TRBV6-3 and TRBJ2-7; 7 positions agree with TRBD1. CDR3 size: 21 residues. The ends lost 2 bases at V and 0 bases at J; junction bases unmatched: 22. The germline gives CDR1 MNHEY, CDR2 SVGEGT. CDR3 coding DNA: TGTGCCAGCAGTTACCCGGCCAAATTCGCGACCCCGGGACAGCTCTCCTACGAGCAGTACTTC. Translated: CASSYPAKFATPGQLSYEQYF.

CDR3 sequence reads: CASSLGLQETQYF. The DNA for the CDR3 is TGTGCCAGTAGTTTGGGGCTTCAAGAGACCCAGTACTTC. The J gene is TRBJ2-5, the V gene TRBV19, with a weak D call TRBD1 (5 bases). The CDR3 spans 13 residues. The germline V gene encodes CDR1 LNHDA and CDR2 SQIVND (reference sequence). V lost 5 bases, J lost 2 bases, and 9 bases lay in between.

This clone appeared a single time. The chain combines TRBV28 with TRBJ1-1; D is unresolved. Trimming left V 3 bases short and J 3 bases short, with 5 bases between. Germline CDR1 and CDR2: MDHEN and SYDVKM. This CDR3 region has 12 residues. The CDR3 region is CASSFSDTEAFF. In nucleotides, the CDR3 is TGTGCCAGCAGTTTTTCGGACACTGAAGCTTTCTTT. Drawing the rest from reference TRBV28 and TRBJ1-1, the complete variable domain is DVKVTQSSRYLVKRTGEKVFLECVQDMDHENMFWYRQDPGLGLRLIYFSYDVKMKEKGDIPEGYSVSREKKERFSLILESASTNQTSMYLCASSFSDTEAFFGQGTRLTVV.

CDR3 in DNA: TGCAGCGTTGATTCGCAGGGGGACGGAGCTTTCTTT. It is translated as CSVDSQGDGAFF. This sequence joins TRBV29-1 and TRBJ1-1; 7 bases line up with TRBD1. V trimming: 3 bases; J trimming: 10 bases; junction bases outside the gene matches: 8. The CDR3 extends over 12 amino acids. Looked up from germline, CDR1 is SQVTM and CDR2 is ANQGSEA.

Concerning this clone: The conserved phenylalanine or tryptophan is not found at the CDR3 terminus, so this likely reflects a read error. Because the CDR3's place on the DNA is in doubt, the DNA is left out and the CDR3 is given as listed by TCRdb. The rearrangement links TRBV6-2 or TRBV6-3 to TRBJ2-7; the table calls TRBD2, which could not be checked here. Per the germline V gene, CDR1 is MNHEY and CDR2 is SVGEGT. With termini counted, the CDR3 has 12 amino acids. This CDR3 reads CASSYGKGIGGI.

The chain combines TRBV29-1 with TRBJ2-3; D may be TRBD2 (5 bases). Germline-derived CDR1 and CDR2 are SQVTM and ANQGSEA. The CDR3 loop spans 11 amino acids. Trimming removed 1 base from V and 8 bases from J, with 7 bases in between. CDR3 DNA sequence: TGCAGCGTTGAAGTAGGAGGTACGCAGTATTTT. Its translation is CSVEVGGTQYF.

The chain joins TRBV28 to TRBJ2-4; 14 positions agree with TRBD2. The length of the CDR3 is 15 residues. Germline V CDR1 and CDR2: MDHEN, SYDVKM. V lost 7 bases to trimming and J lost 14 bases; unmatched junction nucleotides: 13. This CDR3 reads CASTPGLAGAKGKYF. In nucleotides, the CDR3 is TGTGCCAGCACTCCGGGACTAGCGGGGGCGAAGGGGAAGTACTTC.

The chain links TRBV27 to TRBJ1-6; a possible D gene is TRBD1 (5 bases). Trimming took off 3 bases at V and 5 bases at J, with 11 bases between the two ends. Germline V gives CDR1 MNHEY, CDR2 SMNVEV (reference sequence). CDR3 size: 15 residues. The CDR3 region is CASSLQGRNNSPLHF. The CDR3 DNA is TGTGCCAGCAGTTTGCAGGGAAGAAATAATTCACCCCTCCACTTT.

The chain recombines TRBV5-8 with TRBJ1-5; 8 positions agree with TRBD1. V shed 1 base, J shed 1 base, and the junction held 1 base outside the gene matches. Germline V lookup: CDR1 SGHTS, CDR2 YDEGEE. This CDR3 spans 15 amino acids. The CDR3 sequence is CASSLRTGSNQPQHF. CDR3 sequence (DNA): TGTGCCAGCAGCTTGAGGACAGGGAGCAATCAGCCCCAGCATTTT.

The J gene is TRBJ1-5, the V gene TRBV28; no clear D. V was pared by 10 bases and J by 7 bases, with 20 bases between. In germline, CDR1 is MDHEN, CDR2 SYDVKM. This CDR3 spans 14 amino acids. The CDR3 protein is CAISNGRARQPQHF. Written as DNA, the CDR3 is TGTGCCATTTCGAACGGGAGGGCCCGGCAGCCCCAGCATTTT.

This sequence joins TRBV10-3 and TRBJ2-3; D is unresolved. CDR1 is ENHRY, CDR2 SYGVKD, per germline. The CDR3 is made up of 14 amino acids. The V and J ends lost 5 bases and 6 bases respectively, with 15 bases between them. Here the CDR3 DNA reads TGTGCCATCAGTAGAAGACAAGGGCCCGATACGCAGTATTTT. As protein: CAISRRQGPDTQYF.

V is TRBV24-1 and J is TRBJ1-4; D possibly corresponds to TRBD1 (6 bases). Trimming removed 7 bases from V and 6 bases from J, with 8 bases in between. Germline V gene lookup returns CDR1 KGHDR and CDR2 SFDVKD. CDR3 length equals 12 residues. CDR3: CATSQGYEKLFF. The CDR3 coding sequence is TGTGCCACCAGCCAGGGGTATGAAAAACTGTTTTTT.

V gene TRBV10-3 combines with J gene TRBJ2-2; D gene uncertain. The V end was cut by 5 bases, the J end by 0 bases, with 1 base between. Per germline, CDR1 ENHRY and CDR2 SYGVKD. CDR3 size: 12 residues. The CDR3 here is CAISTNTGELFF. The CDR3 nucleotides are TGTGCCATCAGTACGAACACCGGGGAGCTGTTTTTT.